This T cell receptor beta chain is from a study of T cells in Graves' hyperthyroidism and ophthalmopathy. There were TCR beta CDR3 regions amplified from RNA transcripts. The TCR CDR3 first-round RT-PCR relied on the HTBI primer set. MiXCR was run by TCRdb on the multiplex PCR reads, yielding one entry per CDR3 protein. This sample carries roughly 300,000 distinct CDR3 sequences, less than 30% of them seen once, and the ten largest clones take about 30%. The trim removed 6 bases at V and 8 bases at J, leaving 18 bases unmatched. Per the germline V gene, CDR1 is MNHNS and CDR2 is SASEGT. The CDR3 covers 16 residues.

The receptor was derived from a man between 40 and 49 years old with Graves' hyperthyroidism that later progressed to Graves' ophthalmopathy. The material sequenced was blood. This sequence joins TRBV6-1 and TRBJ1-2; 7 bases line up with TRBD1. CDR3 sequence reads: CASSAQGNVRLEGYTF. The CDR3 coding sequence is TGTGCCAGCAGCGCACAGGGGAATGTGCGTTTGGAGGGCTACACCTTC.